The 5 T cell receptor beta chains presented below share a single source sample, sequenced in a study of cytomegalovirus exposure and HLA in healthy donors. This PCR relied on a set of 60 Vbeta primers and 13 Jbeta primers. The protocol was immunoSEQ multiplex PCR, while the TCRdb copy is restricted to in-frame clones and leaves out a portion. Here the sample spans approximately 94,000 clones, more than 75% being singletons. Sequences were obtained from PBMCs. The receptors were sampled from a man aged 25-45 years in good health and CMV-seropositive.

The chain links TRBV7-9 to TRBJ2-3; 10 positions match TRBD1. There are 15 residues in the CDR3. In germline, CDR1 is SEHNR, CDR2 FQNEAQ (reference sequence). The J segment lost 6 bases and the V segment lost 1 base, leaving 4 bases of the junction unmatched. CDR3 in DNA: TGTGCCAGCAGCTTAGGGACAGGGGGAAAGGATACGCAGTATTTT. Residues: CASSLGTGGKDTQYF.

The chain employs TRBV11-1 and TRBJ2-7; 8 nucleotides agree with TRBD2. Germline V CDR1 and CDR2: SGHAT, FQDESV (reference sequence). The length of the CDR3 is 15 residues. The ends lost 0 bases at V and 3 bases at J; junction bases unmatched: 4. This CDR3 reads CASSLAGLGIYEQYV. The CDR3 DNA reads as TGTGCCAGCAGCTTAGCGGGACTAGGGATCTACGAGCAGTACGTC.

This clone has just a few counts. V usage is TRBV5-1 and J usage is TRBJ2-3; no clear D gene. Trimming pared 5 bases from V and 0 bases from J, leaving 10 bases between. The CDR3 length is 14 residues. CDR1 SGHRS and CDR2 YFSETQ come from the germline V gene. This CDR3 reads CASRSRSSTDTQYF. The CDR3 DNA sequence: TGCGCCAGCAGATCCCGGTCGAGCACAGATACGCAGTATTTT.

This chain links TRBV7-2 with TRBJ2-3; D remains unclear. The CDR3 runs 10 residues. Looked up from germline, CDR1 is SGHTA and CDR2 is FQGNSA. V gave up 5 bases and J gave up 7 bases, with 4 bases separating them. The DNA for the CDR3 is TGTGCCAGCAGCATTAATACGCAGTATTTT. Translation gives CASSINTQYF.

V is TRBV18 and J is TRBJ2-1, with D tentatively TRBD1 (6 bases). V dropped 3 bases and J dropped 0 bases, with 9 bases sitting between them. The CDR3 sequence is 15 residues long. Germline V gives CDR1 KGHSH, CDR2 LQKENI. The chain's CDR3 is CASSPGQSSYNEQFF. CDR3 bases: TGTGCCAGCTCACCTGGACAGAGCTCCTACAATGAGCAGTTCTTC.